These T cell receptor beta chains were read from a single sample in a study of blood T cell repertoires in COVID-19. Libraries were prepared by immunoSEQ multiplex PCR; TCRdb keeps only in-frame clonotypes and omits some of them. The sample yields 30,000 to 40,000 clones, roughly 85% seen once. Sequencing was carried out using peripheral blood. These receptors came from a man aged 55 to 70 with active or convalescent COVID-19. Each CDR3 is given with its conserved first and last residue. D genes are given only for firm matches. Clone size appears in some rows only: once, few, many, or a class for an expanded clone.

J	V	size	D	DNA	CDR3
TRBJ1-2	TRBV10-3	once	TRBD1	TGTGCCATCAGTGAGCTTCAGGGGGATGATGGCTACACCTTC	CAISELQGDDGYTF
TRBJ1-2	TRBV5-6	NA	TRBD1	TGTGCCAGCAGGGGACAGGGGAACTATGGCTACACCTTC	CASRGQGNYGYTF
TRBJ1-2	TRBV3-1/TRBV3-2	NA	NA	TGTGCCAGCAGCCTCTTTGGGGGGATCTATGGCTACACCTTC	CASSLFGGIYGYTF
TRBJ1-2	TRBV11-1	few	NA	TGTGCCAGCAGCCGCCCGGGCTATGGCTACACCTTC	CASSRPGYGYTF
TRBJ2-5	TRBV6-5	NA	TRBD1	TGTGCCAGCAGTTTTGGGAAGTCCAGGGGGAATACCCAGTACTTC	CASSFGKSRGNTQYF
TRBJ2-3	TRBV18	NA	TRBD1	TGTGCCAGCTCACCTCTTGCGGCGGGACAGGGGACAGATACGCAGTATTTT	CASSPLAAGQGTDTQYF
TRBJ2-2	TRBV19	NA	TRBD2	TGTGCCAGTACCAACAACCCCCTGGCGGGGGGGCGTACCGGGGAGCTGTTTTTT	CASTNNPLAGGRTGELFF
TRBJ1-2	TRBV2	NA	NA	TGTGCCAGCAGTGAAGCGCGGCCGGGGGGCTACACCTTC	CASSEARPGGYTF
TRBJ1-3	TRBV6-5	NA	NA	TGTGCCAGCAGTACCTCGCAGGGAAACACCATATATTTT	CASSTSQGNTIYF
TRBJ1-2	TRBV6-1	NA	NA	TGTGCCAGCAGTGAACCCGGGTATGGCTACACCTTC	CASSEPGYGYTF
TRBJ2-3	TRBV24-1	NA	TRBD2	TGTGCCACCAGTGATTTGCGGGGGGAAACAGATACGCAGTATTTT	CATSDLRGETDTQYF
TRBJ1-4	TRBV5-1	NA	TRBD1	TGCGCCAAACCGGGACAGGGCCCGGGAACTAATGAAAAACTGTTTTTT	CAKPGQGPGTNEKLFF
TRBJ2-5	TRBV28	NA	NA	TGTGCCAGCAGTTCCCTCCTAGGTGGGGAGACCCAGTACTTC	CASSSLLGGETQYF
TRBJ1-2	TRBV12-5	once	TRBD1	TGTGCTAGTGGTTTGTACCCGGACAGGGGGCTAAGATACACCTTC	CASGLYPDRGLRYTF
TRBJ2-1	TRBV5-4	NA	TRBD2	TGTGCCAGCAGCTTGGAGGCTAGCGGGAGGTTCAATGAGCAGTTCTTC	CASSLEASGRFNEQFF
TRBJ1-1	TRBV11-3	few	NA	TGTGCCAGCAGCCTTTGGGAGATCACTGAAGCTTTCTTT	CASSLWEITEAFF
TRBJ1-4	TRBV5-5	few	NA	TGTGCCAGCAGCACGGGGAATCGGGCCCCGGTGGGAAAACTGTTTTTT	CASSTGNRAPVGKLFF
TRBJ1-1	TRBV30	NA	NA	TGTGCCTGGGGAGGGCGGAATGAAGCTTTCTTT	CAWGGRNEAFF
TRBJ1-4	TRBV18	NA	NA	TGTGCCAGCTCACCCCTGGGGACTTACGCAACTAATGAAAAACTGTTTTTT	CASSPLGTYATNEKLFF
TRBJ1-1	TRBV6-5	NA	TRBD1	TGTGCCAGCAACTACAGGGGGCGGACTGAAGCTTTCTTT	CASNYRGRTEAFF
TRBJ1-2	TRBV5-6	NA	TRBD1	TGTGCCAGCAGCGTCCGGGACAGGGGAAGCTACACCTTC	CASSVRDRGSYTF
TRBJ2-1	TRBV5-4	NA	TRBD2	TGTGCCAGCCGCACTAGCGGTAACAATGAGCAGTTCTTC	CASRTSGNNEQFF
TRBJ1-6	TRBV28	NA	NA	TGTGCCAGCAGTTTCAGCGACAGAAATTCACCCCTCCACTTT	CASSFSDRNSPLHF
TRBJ1-3	TRBV14	once	NA	TGTGCCAGCAGCCAGGCGGACAGTTTTTTCTCTGGAAACACCATATATTTT	CASSQADSFFSGNTIYF
TRBJ1-5	TRBV6-5	NA	TRBD1	TGTGCCAGCAGGGCGGGACAGTTCAATCAGCCCCAGCATTTT	CASRAGQFNQPQHF
TRBJ1-2	TRBV27	NA	TRBD1	TGTGCCAGCGGTATATCGGGACAGGGAAACTATGGCTACACCTTC	CASGISGQGNYGYTF
TRBJ2-1	TRBV2	NA	TRBD2	TGTGCCAGCAGTGATGCCCTAGCGGGGGGTCATGAGCAGTTCTTC	CASSDALAGGHEQFF